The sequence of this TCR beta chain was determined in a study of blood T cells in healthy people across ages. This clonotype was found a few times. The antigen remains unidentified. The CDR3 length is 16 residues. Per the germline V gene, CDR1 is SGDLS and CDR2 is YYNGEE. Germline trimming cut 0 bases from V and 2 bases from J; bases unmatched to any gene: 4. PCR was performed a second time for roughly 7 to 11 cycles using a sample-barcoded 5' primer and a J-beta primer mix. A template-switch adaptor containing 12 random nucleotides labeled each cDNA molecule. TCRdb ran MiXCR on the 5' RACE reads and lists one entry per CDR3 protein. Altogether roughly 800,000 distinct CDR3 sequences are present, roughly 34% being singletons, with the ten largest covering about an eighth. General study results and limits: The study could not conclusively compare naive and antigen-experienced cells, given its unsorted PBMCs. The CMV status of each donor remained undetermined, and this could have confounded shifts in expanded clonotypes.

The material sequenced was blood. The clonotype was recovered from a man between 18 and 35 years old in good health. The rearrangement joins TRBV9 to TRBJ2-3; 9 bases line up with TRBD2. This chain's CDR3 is CASSVVGTSPTDTQYF. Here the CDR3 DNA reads TGTGCCAGCAGCGTAGTCGGGACTAGCCCCACAGATACGCAGTATTTT.